The 24 T cell receptor beta chains below all came from one sample that was sequenced in a study of T cells in Graves' hyperthyroidism and ophthalmopathy (dated by TCRdb to about 2019). Receptor libraries were prepared by multiplex PCR. TCRdb shows the sequencer as Illumina HiSeq 2000. Amplification of TCR beta CDR3 regions was carried out from RNA transcripts. For the first round of RT-PCR on the TCR CDR3, the HTBI primer set was used together with the Qiagen OneStep RT-PCR kit. TCRdb itself trimmed the public reads at Q25 with fastp, ran MiXCR and retained productive beta chains. Each entry is one CDR3 protein sequence, shown with its most common DNA and genes. For this sample the table gives about 480,000 distinct CDR3 sequences, of which approximately 25% were detected only once. The ten largest clones take up about 10% of the sample. Sequenced material: blood. Source of these receptors: a woman aged 25 to 39 with Graves' ophthalmopathy.

This clonotype was seen repeatedly, ten times or more. This chain links TRBV6-2 or TRBV6-3 with TRBJ2-7, with 7 positions matching TRBD1. The CDR3 runs to 16 residues. The ends lost 5 bases at V and 3 bases at J; junction bases unmatched: 13. The germline gives CDR1 MNHEY, CDR2 SVGEGT. This chain's CDR3 is CASSPHYGTGVYEQYF. The CDR3 DNA follows: TGTGCCAGCAGTCCCCACTATGGAACAGGGGTCTACGAGCAGTACTTC.

The table lists this clonotype with a few counts. The V and J genes are TRBV6-5 and TRBJ1-2; D is possibly TRBD1 (6 bases). The CDR3 has 15 amino acids. CDR1 is MNHEY and CDR2 is SVGAGI in the germline V gene. Trimming took 4 bases from V and 6 from J, leaving 18 bases between them. The DNA for the CDR3 is TGTGCCAGCAGTTTCGCGGGACACCGACACCATGGCTACACCTTC. It translates to CASSFAGHRHHGYTF.

This clonotype has at least ten counts. The chain uses TRBV2 and TRBJ1-5; no definite D call. The CDR3 is 12 amino acids. Looked up from germline, CDR1 is SNHLY and CDR2 is FYNNEI. The ends were cut back, 3 bases at V and 5 bases at J, with 5 bases in the middle. The CDR3: CASSEMDQPQHF. CDR3 nucleotide sequence: TGTGCCAGCAGTGAGATGGATCAGCCCCAGCATTTT.

This clonotype appeared many times. The junction and the germline gene differ at one end; a read error may be behind it. This sequence joins TRBV5-1 and TRBJ1-2, with 8 nucleotides matching TRBD1. The CDR3 consists of 13 residues. Germline lookup yields CDR1 SGHRS and CDR2 YFSETQ. The DNA for the CDR3 is TGTGCCAGCAGCCAGACAGGGGTCGGTGGCTACACCTTC. It is translated as CASSQTGVGGYTF.

This sequence joins TRBV18 and TRBJ1-5; no definite D call. V shed 1 base and J shed 15 bases, with 10 bases lying between them. This CDR3 is built from 11 residues. Germline values: CDR1 KGHSH, CDR2 LQKENI. This CDR3 is CASSPRELTHF. DNA for the CDR3: TGTGCCAGCTCACCACGGGAGTTGACGCATTTT.

The sample holds many counts of this clonotype. This rearrangement joins TRBV6-2 or TRBV6-3 to TRBJ1-2; 7 nucleotides agree with TRBD1. Per germline, CDR1 MNHEY and CDR2 SVGEGT. The CDR3 covers 15 residues. V lost 5 bases, J lost 1 base, and 7 bases stayed unmatched. The DNA of the CDR3 is TGTGCCAGCAGTCTGGGACAGCAGCTTAACTATGGCTACACCTTC. This translates into CASSLGQQLNYGYTF.

This clonotype was detected ten times or more. This chain connects TRBV6-1 to TRBJ1-2, with TRBD1 identical over 7 bases. Germline-derived CDR1 and CDR2 are MNHNS and SASEGT. This CDR3 has 14 amino acids. The trim removed 8 bases at V and 2 bases at J, leaving 8 bases unmatched. CDR3 bases: TGTGCCAGCTCTCTCCGGGACAGAAACTATGGCTACACCTTC. Translated: CASSLRDRNYGYTF.

In this sample, this clonotype turned up many times. This rearrangement joins TRBV20-1 to TRBJ1-1; D unclear. Per the germline V gene, CDR1 is DFQATT and CDR2 is SNEGSKA (reference sequence). Trimming stripped 0 bases from V and 6 bases from J, with 11 bases between. This CDR3 is 13 amino acids long. The CDR3 loop is CSARDWREAEAFF. The CDR3 DNA follows: TGCAGTGCTAGAGATTGGAGGGAGGCTGAAGCTTTCTTT.

This chain joins TRBV6-5 and TRBJ1-6; possibly TRBD1 for D (6 bases). The V and J ends lost 0 bases and 7 bases respectively, with 16 bases between them. Per the germline V gene, CDR1 is MNHEY and CDR2 is SVGAGI. This CDR3 has 17 residues. The CDR3 DNA reads TGTGCCAGCAGTTACTCGACCCTACAGGGCGGGAATTCACCCCTCCACTTT. Amino acid sequence: CASSYSTLQGGNSPLHF.

This clonotype was picked up a small number of times. The rearrangement uses TRBV15 and TRBJ1-5; D possibly corresponds to TRBD1 (5 bases). Trimming cost V 4 bases and J 5 bases, with 6 bases left between them. The germline V gene has CDR1 LNHNV and CDR2 YYDKDF (reference sequence). CDR3 size: 12 residues. The CDR3 DNA is TGTGCCACCAGCAAACAGGATCAGCCCCAGCATTTT. This gives the protein CATSKQDQPQHF.

The V and J genes are TRBV29-1 and TRBJ2-7; possibly TRBD2 for D (6 bases). Germline V CDR1 and CDR2: SQVTM, ANQGSEA. The germline V and J ends were trimmed by 4 bases and 5 bases, with 12 bases remaining between them. The CDR3 has 12 residues. The CDR3: CSVGISGDEQYF. The CDR3 coding sequence is TGCAGCGTTGGAATTAGCGGCGACGAGCAGTACTTC.

The gene calls are TRBV12-3 or TRBV12-4 and TRBJ2-4; the D gene could be TRBD1 or TRBD2 (5 bases each). This CDR3 is built from 11 residues. V was shortened by 10 bases and J by 8 bases, with 12 bases between the two germline ends. The chain's CDR3 is CATRDVYIQYF. For the CDR3, the DNA is TGTGCCACCAGGGACGTTTACATTCAGTACTTC.

This sequence joins TRBV12-3 or TRBV12-4 and TRBJ1-2, with D possibly matching TRBD1 (5 bases). There are 17 residues in the CDR3. Between the trimmed V and J ends, which lost 3 bases and 4 bases, there was a span of 21 bases. The CDR3 spells CASSFGFGADNAYGYTF. The CDR3 DNA sequence: TGTGCCAGCAGTTTTGGGTTTGGGGCAGATAACGCCTATGGCTACACCTTC.

Remarks on this clonotype: This may arise from a read error, as a much more abundant clone is one base away. The V and J genes are TRBV6-5 and TRBJ1-5; D is unclear. CDR1 and CDR2 (germline): MNHEY, SVGAGI. V lost 4 bases, J lost 5 bases, and 6 bases lay in between. The CDR3 is 12 amino acids. Written as DNA, the CDR3 is TGTGCCAGCAGTTCCCTGGATCAGCCCCAGCATTTT. Translated, it gives CASSSLDQPQHF.

This clonotype was observed a few times. V and J are TRBV9 and TRBJ2-5; the match to TRBD1 covers 7 bases. This CDR3 spans 15 amino acids. Per germline, CDR1 SGDLS and CDR2 YYNGEE. V lost 3 bases and J lost 3; bases outside the gene matches: 8. The CDR3 sequence: CASSETGTAKETQYF. The CDR3 DNA reads TGTGCCAGCAGCGAGACCGGGACAGCCAAAGAGACCCAGTACTTC.

The gene calls are TRBV11-2 and TRBJ1-1; tentatively, D is TRBD1 (5 bases). From germline, CDR1 is SGHAT and CDR2 FQNNGV. Trimming cost V 3 bases and J 8 bases, with 13 bases left between them. This CDR3 has 13 residues. CDR3: CASSFQGLVEAFF. In DNA, the CDR3 is TGTGCCAGCAGCTTTCAGGGTTTGGTAGAAGCTTTCTTT.

This clonotype was picked up many times. This chain joins TRBV29-1 and TRBJ2-7; 10 bases agree with TRBD1. From germline, CDR1 is SQVTM and CDR2 ANQGSEA. V shed 3 bases and J 2 bases; nucleotides not matched to a gene: 1. The CDR3 is made up of 13 amino acids. The CDR3 sequence is CSVDGQGAYEQYF. In DNA, the CDR3 is TGCAGCGTTGACGGACAGGGGGCCTACGAGCAGTACTTC.

This clonotype was counted between two and nine times. The chain recombines TRBV13 with TRBJ2-7; no reliable D call. The V and J ends lost 5 bases and 2 bases respectively, with 10 bases between them. CDR1 is PRHDT, CDR2 FYEKMQ, per germline (reference sequence). The CDR3 extends over 13 amino acids. The CDR3 DNA reads TGTGCCAGCAGCCTTATAGGAGCCTACGAGCAGTACTTC. The encoded protein is CASSLIGAYEQYF.

The chain links TRBV6-5 to TRBJ2-2, with a weak D call TRBD2 (7 bases). The V end lost 4 bases, the J end lost 4 bases, and 16 bases lay between the germline ends. CDR1 and CDR2 from the germline V gene are MNHEY and SVGAGI. CDR3 size: 16 residues. The CDR3 region has the DNA TGTGCCAGCAGTTCCGCTGGGGGGGGCGGCACCGGGGAGCTGTTTTTT. Protein sequence: CASSSAGGGGTGELFF.

V is TRBV20-1 and J is TRBJ2-7, with 11 bases aligning to TRBD2. The length of the CDR3 is 14 residues. Germline V gene sequence: CDR1 DFQATT, CDR2 SNEGSKA (reference sequence). The V segment lost 6 bases and the J segment 3 bases; nucleotides outside the gene matches: 7. CDR3 coding DNA: TGCAGTGCCCAACCCGGGACTAGCGGCTACGAGCAGTACTTC. As protein: CSAQPGTSGYEQYF.

This clonotype has only a few counts. The chain has TRBV11-2 and TRBJ2-7; 11 nucleotides match TRBD2. V was pared by 4 bases and J by 3 bases, with 11 bases of the junction left unmatched. Germline CDR1 is SGHAT and CDR2 is FQNNGV. The CDR3 loop spans 17 amino acids. In nucleotides, the CDR3 is TGTGCCAGCAGCTCCCTACTAGCGGGGGCACCGTACTACGAGCAGTACTTC. As protein: CASSSLLAGAPYYEQYF.

This clonotype has ten or more counts. The rearrangement links TRBV27 to TRBJ1-1; the match to TRBD1 covers 8 bases. The CDR3 runs 13 residues. The trim removed 6 bases at V and 6 bases at J, leaving 6 bases unmatched. CDR1 is MNHEY, CDR2 SMNVEV, per germline (reference sequence). CDR3 in amino acids: CASRDRGLSEAFF. CDR3 nucleotides: TGTGCCAGCAGAGACAGGGGACTCTCTGAAGCTTTCTTT.

This clonotype was recorded many times. This sequence joins TRBV7-9 and TRBJ1-2, with D hard to call. This CDR3 region has 13 residues. V shed 5 bases and J shed 7 bases, with 14 bases lying between them. Germline CDR1 reads SEHNR; CDR2 reads FQNEAQ (reference sequence). The CDR3 loop is CASSLGPLAGYTF. The CDR3 DNA reads TGTGCCAGCAGCCTCGGACCGTTGGCTGGCTACACCTTC. Supplemented by reference TRBV7-9 and TRBJ1-2, the full variable domain reads DTGVSQNPRHKITKRGQNVTFRCDPISEHNRLYWYRQTLGQGPEFLTYFQNEAQLEKSRLLSDRFSAERPKGSFSTLEIQRTEQGDSAMYLCASSLGPLAGYTFGSGTRLTVV.

Ten or more counts support this clonotype. The rearrangement joins TRBV19 to TRBJ2-7, with D possibly being TRBD1 (6 bases). V was trimmed by 4 bases and J by 4 bases, leaving 17 bases between them. Germline CDR1 and CDR2: LNHDA and SQIVND (reference sequence). The CDR3 length is 15 residues. CDR3 residues: CASSKISRGEYEQYF. The CDR3 nucleotides read TGTGCCAGTAGTAAAATCTCCAGGGGAGAGTACGAGCAGTACTTC.